Only one count was recorded for the clone carrying this T cell receptor (beta chain). Its specificity is not known. The record originates from a study of T cell responses to AZD1222 COVID-19 vaccine. The study's findings and limits: Donors, mostly white British, included more females; clonal diversity was possibly underestimated. The study found Spike-specific TCR breadth and depth rose after two AZD1222 doses. Reports indicate that nearly half of spike-specific TCRs are directed at unmutated variant regions. Only six people who got AZD1222 tested seropositive at baseline.

The CDR3 is 16 amino acids. The data were produced by immunoSEQ multiplex PCR, yet TCRdb's version contains in-frame clones alone and is incomplete. The sample records tens of thousands of clones, 70% to 90% being singletons. This clonotype originated in an adult who received the AZD1222 COVID-19 vaccine. The chain carries TRBV21-1 and TRBJ2-1; the table's D gene call, TRBD2, was not cross checked with the DNA. TRBV21-1 is assigned pseudogene status. Sequencing was performed on peripheral blood, taken 28 days after the second AZD1222 dose. The CDR3 coding sequence is TGTGCCAGCAGCGAGATGACTAGCGGGGGGGAGTTTGAGCAGTTCTTC. Translating gives CASSEMTSGGEFEQFF.